This T cell receptor (beta chain) was observed in a study of shared clonotypes between healthy human individuals. Study context: The plates for each donor numbered three CD4 naive, three CD4 memory, two CD8 naive and one CD8 memory. Study results and limitations: Shared clonotypes across all four donors exceeded non-shared ones in generation probability. For sorted subsets, rarefaction showed incomplete sequencing despite large depth.

V shed 7 bases and J 6 bases; nucleotides not matched to a gene: 8. Germline CDR1 SNHLY, CDR2 FYNNEI. The CDR3 spans 13 residues. Sorted-subset replicate PCR reactions contained roughly 200 ng DNA, corresponding to some 28,000 T cell genomes. Clones were read by immunoSEQ multiplex PCR, and TCRdb kept only the in-frame ones, dropping some. The table shows 1.5 million to 2.5 million clones, with over 85% occurring only once. Of note for this clone: What it binds is not known.

Terminally differentiated effector memory CD45RA+ cells were left out of the naive CD8 fraction, which was CD45RO-negative and positively selected for CCR7. Sequenced sample: naive CD8+ T cells sorted from blood. The sequence derives from a man between 18 and 35 years old in good health. The rearrangement uses TRBV2 and TRBJ1-1, with TRBD1 identical over 7 bases. CDR3 sequence: CASTTTGVSEAFF. In nucleotides, the CDR3 is TGTGCCAGCACGACAACAGGGGTCTCTGAAGCTTTCTTT.